This entry features one T cell receptor beta chain sequence. What it recognizes is unknown. The treatment denotes: 10-day PBMC culture with coronavirus spike peptide pools or control peptides (ViraFEST assay). These data belong to a study of vaccination and CD4 T cells after COVID-19. Across the study: The post-COVID samples were taken a median about 15 weeks after diagnosis, anywhere from 35 to 161.

Sequencing of DNA taken from cultured CD4+ T cells relied on the Oncomine TCR Beta short-read assay. TCRdb reprocessed the PCR reads with MiXCR, giving one entry per CDR3 protein. The sample includes about 20,000 distinct CDR3 sequences, more than 70% seen only once; the top ten take about a sixth. The length of the CDR3 is 14 residues. Germline-derived CDR1 and CDR2 are DFQATT and SNEGSKA (reference sequence). Trimming cost V 3 bases and J 6 bases, with 14 bases left between them. This sequence was found in a human donor who received a COVID-19 vaccine. This chain links TRBV20-1 with TRBJ2-2; maybe TRBD1 (6 bases). The input for sequencing was CD4+ T cells from blood, cultured in vitro, taken after SARS-CoV-2 vaccination. The CDR3 is CSAREGEGAGELFF. The CDR3 bases are TGCAGTGCTAGGGAAGGCGAGGGGGCCGGGGAGCTGTTTTTT.